The present entry profiles one T cell receptor (beta chain) with its context. The data were obtained in a study of blood T cell repertoires in COVID-19. On the study more broadly: The samples span acute and convalescent COVID-19 from the United States, Italy and Spain. From T cells, B-cell-depleted T cells, or PBMCs came the material, which was cDNA or gDNA.

Per germline, CDR1 SGDLS and CDR2 YYNGEE. Trimming left V 3 bases short and J 10 bases short, with 22 bases between. The CDR3 runs to 15 residues. As handled by the study authors: Estimated nucleated cell counts came from reference gene primer amplification. Repertoires were generated with immunoSEQ multiplex PCR, while TCRdb's copy carries only in-frame clones and drops some. D and trimming come from the DNA, and the V and J calls and clone size come from that table. The data contain about 300,000 clones, approximately 85% of them seen just once; the ten biggest clones take up about 1.7%. The clonotype comes from a woman aged 45 to 65 with acute or convalescent COVID-19. The rearrangement uses TRBV9 and TRBJ1-1; weak D call: TRBD1 (6 bases). Specimen: peripheral blood. CDR3 sequence reads: CASSAQMTGSLVAFF. The DNA for the CDR3 is TGTGCCAGCAGCGCACAGATGACAGGATCTTTGGTAGCTTTCTTT.